Listed below are T cell receptor beta chains from one sample, sequenced in a study of cytomegalovirus exposure and HLA in healthy donors. Here immunoSEQ multiplex PCR was the method, and the copy in TCRdb shows in-frame clones only, minus some. The table records 100,000 to 150,000 clones, approximately 67% of them present only once. Sequencing input: PBMCs. The source of these receptors is a man aged 18 to 29 in good health and CMV-seronegative. The CDR3 runs from the conserved cysteine through the conserved F or W. Each record gives: CDR3 length, D gene, V gene, J gene, clone size, CDR3 DNA, CDR3 protein. D genes are given only for firm matches. Part of the rows lack a size; the others show once, few, many or a class for expanded clones.

cdr3_length: 14
d_call: TRBD2
v_call: TRBV10-3
j_call: TRBJ2-7
clone_size: once
cdr3_nt: TGTGCCATCAGTGTAGCGGGGGTGGTATACGAGCAGTACTTC
cdr3_aa: CAISVAGVVYEQYF

cdr3_length: 18
d_call: TRBD2
v_call: TRBV4-3
j_call: TRBJ2-1
clone_size: few
cdr3_nt: TGCGCCAGCAGCCAAGATGGTTCTAGCGGGACGTCCTACAATGAGCAGTTCTTC
cdr3_aa: CASSQDGSSGTSYNEQFF

cdr3_length: 14
d_call: TRBD1
v_call: TRBV5-1
j_call: TRBJ1-1
clone_size: NA
cdr3_nt: TGCGCCAGCAGCTGGGGACAGGGGGGAACTGAAGCTTTCTTT
cdr3_aa: CASSWGQGGTEAFF

cdr3_length: 14
d_call: TRBD2
v_call: TRBV30
j_call: TRBJ2-3
clone_size: NA
cdr3_nt: TGTGCCTGGAGTATAGCGGGAGGTCCGCCTACGCAGTATTTT
cdr3_aa: CAWSIAGGPPTQYF

cdr3_length: 14
d_call: NA
v_call: TRBV6-1
j_call: TRBJ1-5
clone_size: NA
cdr3_nt: TGTGCCAGCAGTGCCGGACGGGGAGATCAGCCCCAGCATTTT
cdr3_aa: CASSAGRGDQPQHF

cdr3_length: 14
d_call: TRBD2
v_call: TRBV6-6
j_call: TRBJ2-7
clone_size: NA
cdr3_nt: TGTGCCAGCAGGGACCTAGCGGGGGGGCTCGAGCAGTACTTC
cdr3_aa: CASRDLAGGLEQYF

cdr3_length: 15
d_call: NA
v_call: TRBV5-1
j_call: TRBJ2-1
clone_size: NA
cdr3_nt: TGCGCCAGCAGCTTGGGGCTAGCAGCTATCGATGAGCAGTTCTTC
cdr3_aa: CASSLGLAAIDEQFF

cdr3_length: 15
d_call: NA
v_call: TRBV15
j_call: TRBJ1-6
clone_size: NA
cdr3_nt: TGTGCCACCAGTCTGTTTCGAGGGCCCAATTCACCCCTCCACTTT
cdr3_aa: CATSLFRGPNSPLHF

cdr3_length: 13
d_call: NA
v_call: TRBV29-1
j_call: TRBJ1-1
clone_size: NA
cdr3_nt: TGCAGCGTTGAAGGGACAGAAAACACTGAAGCTTTCTTT
cdr3_aa: CSVEGTENTEAFF

cdr3_length: 15
d_call: NA
v_call: TRBV28
j_call: TRBJ1-5
clone_size: few
cdr3_nt: TGTGCCAGCAGTCCTATCAGAGTAGACACCCGCCCCCAGCATTTT
cdr3_aa: CASSPIRVDTRPQHF

cdr3_length: 12
d_call: TRBD1
v_call: TRBV27
j_call: TRBJ1-1
clone_size: NA
cdr3_nt: TGTGCCACGCGACAGGGGAACACTGAAGCTTTCTTT
cdr3_aa: CATRQGNTEAFF

cdr3_length: 13
d_call: TRBD1
v_call: TRBV29-1
j_call: TRBJ2-7
clone_size: NA
cdr3_nt: TGCAGCGTTTCGGGCAGGGGGAGCTACGAGCAGTACTTC
cdr3_aa: CSVSGRGSYEQYF

cdr3_length: 13
d_call: NA
v_call: TRBV7-9
j_call: TRBJ2-5
clone_size: NA
cdr3_nt: TGTGCCTCCTTACCAGGTGGCGAGGAGACCCAGTACTTC
cdr3_aa: CASLPGGEETQYF

cdr3_length: 15
d_call: TRBD2
v_call: TRBV5-1
j_call: TRBJ2-7
clone_size: NA
cdr3_nt: TGCGCCAGCAGCTTGGGTAGCGGGATTTCCTACGAGCAGTACTTC
cdr3_aa: CASSLGSGISYEQYF

cdr3_length: 13
d_call: TRBD1
v_call: TRBV27
j_call: TRBJ2-7
clone_size: few
cdr3_nt: TGTGCCAGCAGTTGGGACAGCTCCTACGAGCAGTACTTC
cdr3_aa: CASSWDSSYEQYF

cdr3_length: 13
d_call: NA
v_call: TRBV2
j_call: TRBJ1-1
clone_size: NA
cdr3_nt: TGTGCCAGCAGGGTAGGGGGTGAGACTGAAGCTTTCTTT
cdr3_aa: CASRVGGETEAFF

cdr3_length: 18
d_call: TRBD2
v_call: TRBV7-2
j_call: TRBJ2-1
clone_size: NA
cdr3_nt: TGTGCCAGCAGCTCCGGTGGCGGGACTAGCGGGAGAGCATATGAGCAGTTCTTC
cdr3_aa: CASSSGGGTSGRAYEQFF